The text below deals with one T cell receptor (beta chain). Its antigen target is currently unknown. Base qualities were left out, and no much larger clone turns up one base away. The data derive from a study of OX40 agonist ivuxolimab in advanced cancers. For the study in its entirety: Ivuxolimab was a fully human IgG2 agonistic monoclonal antibody targeting the costimulatory receptor OX40 (CD134). Patients were allowed to have had prior anti-PD-1, anti-PD-L1 or anti-CTLA-4 therapy, and about 40% of the dose-escalation patients had been treated with checkpoint inhibitors. The paper reports the monotherapy dose-escalation portion (N of about 47 patients) of the phase I ivuxolimab trial. Of the approximately 50 patients in dose escalation, around 20 had hepatocellular carcinoma, some 15 had melanoma, 9 had renal cell carcinoma and 9 had head and neck cancer. Intravenous ivuxolimab was administered to patients every 2 weeks at six dose levels: 0.01, 0.1, 0.3, 1.5, 3 and 10 mg/kg. The purpose of peripheral TCRbeta sequencing was to test whether ivuxolimab changed TCR sequence diversity and led to clonal T-cell expansion. A male proportion of around 81% and a mean age of approximately 62 years, ranging from about 20 to 79, were recorded for the dose-escalation cohort. Partial responses occurred in three dose-escalation patients, of whom one had hepatocellular carcinoma and two had cutaneous melanoma.

V is pared back by 4 bases and J by 10 bases, with 14 bases lying between the germline termini. The CDR3 spans 13 residues, from the cysteine through the phenylalanine. Of all the DNA, just the CDR3 is kept, 39 bases in frame from base 1. Taken from the germline V gene, the CDR1 and CDR2 loops are MGHDK and SYGVNS. Genomic DNA was isolated from the sorted cells so that the TCRbeta CDR3 region could be sequenced. TCRbeta CDR3 regions were sequenced using the immunoSEQ Assay. TCRdb took this table from immuneACCESS and kept in-frame rearrangements with V and J called. Such tables lack part of the clones; where checked against another copy, unresolved V genes explain under half of the gap, and the rest is unexplained. For this sample there are 70,000 or so clones; about 90% appear just once. The ten largest clones take up about 8.3% of the sample. The trial excluded patients who had a history of autoimmune disease or who were on systemic immunosuppression. In every dose cohort, peripheral blood was drawn for TCR sequencing at baseline, cycle 4 day 1, and cycle 7 day 1. The samples were taken from a phase I, first-in-human, multicenter, open-label dose-escalation trial of ivuxolimab. The trial enrolled adults with locally advanced or metastatic head and neck squamous cell, hepatocellular, melanoma or renal cell carcinoma. Before TCR sequencing, CD4+ and CD8+ T cells were separately sorted from peripheral blood.

Broader findings and caveats from the paper: In the 0.1-3.0 mg/kg groups, partial responders had among the lowest normalized peripheral clonal expansion, particularly in CD8+ T cells. Low levels of normalized T-cell clonal expansion were also seen in some nonresponding patients. After ivuxolimab, CD8+ T cells had more expanded clones than CD4+ T cells on average. The antigen specificity of the peripheral T cells that underwent clonal expansion was not determined. Clonal expansion of both CD4+ and CD8+ blood T cells was observed from baseline to week 6 at doses 0.1 to 3.0 mg/kg.

This sequence uses TRBV25-1 and TRBJ1-5, and possibly TRBD1, on 5 matching bases. The receptor's source is an adult with an advanced solid tumor such as melanoma, head and neck, liver or kidney cancer. Sequenced material: CD4+ or CD8+ T cells sorted from blood, taken in a trial of the OX40 agonist ivuxolimab. In nucleotide form, the sequence is TGTGCCAGCAGTGGGGGGGAGGCCGGACCCCAGCATTTT. Its translation reads: CASSGGEAGPQHF.